These T cell receptor beta chains were read from a single sample in a study of T-cell reconstitution after alpha-beta-depleted transplantation in children. In TCRdb, the PCR reads were re-called with MiXCR into one record per CDR3 protein. The sample carries approximately 500,000 distinct CDR3 sequences, 27% recorded once. Sequenced here: PBMCs, sampled before TCRalphabeta/CD19-depleted stem cell transplant. The source of these receptors is a boy under two years old with Wiskott-Aldrich syndrome, due to receive a stem cell transplant. Each CDR3 is given with its conserved first and last residue. A D gene is named only where the DNA matches it firmly. Size is stated for part of the rows, as once, few or many counts, or as a class when the clone is expanded.

TRBJ2-4	NA	NA	TRBV27	TGTGCCAGCAGTCCTAGGACAGCTCTGTCAAACATTCAGTACTTC	CASSPRTALSNIQYF
TRBJ2-7	few	TRBD2	TRBV7-8	TGTGCCAGCAGCTTTTTTGCGGGGAGGGCCGGTCTGTGGGGCGAGCAGTACTTC	CASSFFAGRAGLWGEQYF
TRBJ2-1	NA	TRBD2	TRBV25-1	TGTGCCAGCAGTGGGGGGCTAGCGGGCGATGAGCAGTTCTTC	CASSGGLAGDEQFF
TRBJ2-1	NA	NA	TRBV20-1	TGCAGTGCGGGGGGAACCGGCCACAATGAGCAGTTCTTC	CSAGGTGHNEQFF
TRBJ2-7	few	NA	TRBV14	TGTGCCAGCAGCGAGGGACAGGGAAGCGGGAGCTACGAGCAGTACTTC	CASSEGQGSGSYEQYF
TRBJ2-5	NA	NA	TRBV7-8	TGTGCCAGCAGCTTAGCCAGGCGGGGAGGAGAGACCCAGTACTTC	CASSLARRGGETQYF
TRBJ1-5	NA	NA	TRBV20-1	TGCAGTGCTATCAGGGATAGCAATCAGCCCCAGCATTTT	CSAIRDSNQPQHF
TRBJ2-1	few	NA	TRBV20-1	TGCAGTGCTAGGCAGGCGAATGAGCAGTTCTTC	CSARQANEQFF
TRBJ1-1	NA	TRBD1	TRBV29-1	TGCAGCGGACGACAGGGGGGGCTGCCTGAAGCTTTCTTT	CSGRQGGLPEAFF
TRBJ1-3	NA	NA	TRBV15	TGTGCCACTCGGGGCTCTGGAAACACCATATATTTT	CATRGSGNTIYF